This is a list of T cell receptor beta chains from one sample in a study of blood T cell repertoires in COVID-19. Using immunoSEQ multiplex PCR, the repertoire was profiled, and TCRdb retains in-frame clones only, with some absent. The sample comprises 48,000 or so clones, about nine tenths of which are singletons, and about 3.4% rests with the top ten. The source material was peripheral blood. The receptors derive from a human donor in a cohort sampled during active COVID-19. Both conserved end residues are part of each CDR3. Each record gives: CDR3 protein, CDR3 DNA, J gene, V gene, clone size, D gene. D genes are given only for firm matches. Rows may omit the clone size; those that give it use once, few, many or a size class.

CDR3aa: CASSPLAGGETDTQYF; CDR3nt: TGTGCCAGCTCTCCCCTAGCGGGAGGGGAGACAGATACGCAGTATTTT; j_gene: TRBJ2-3; v_gene: TRBV18; abundance: NA; d_gene: TRBD2
CDR3aa: CASSSGTGATDTQYF; CDR3nt: TGTGCCAGCTCCTCCGGGACAGGGGCCACAGATACGCAGTATTTT; j_gene: TRBJ2-3; v_gene: TRBV18; abundance: NA; d_gene: TRBD1
CDR3aa: CASSRTQGSGTEAFF; CDR3nt: TGTGCCAGCAGCCGGACCCAGGGTAGTGGCACTGAAGCTTTCTTT; j_gene: TRBJ1-1; v_gene: TRBV6-5; abundance: NA; d_gene: NA
CDR3aa: CASRTSGRPYEQYF; CDR3nt: TGTGCCAGCAGAACTAGCGGGCGACCCTACGAGCAGTACTTC; j_gene: TRBJ2-7; v_gene: TRBV25-1; abundance: NA; d_gene: TRBD2
CDR3aa: CATSDADRALLGYNEQFF; CDR3nt: TGTGCCACCAGTGACGCGGACAGGGCGCTACTCGGCTACAATGAGCAGTTCTTC; j_gene: TRBJ2-1; v_gene: TRBV24-1; abundance: NA; d_gene: TRBD1
CDR3aa: CASSTKETQYF; CDR3nt: TGTGCCAGCAGTACTAAAGAGACCCAGTACTTC; j_gene: TRBJ2-5; v_gene: TRBV2; abundance: NA; d_gene: NA
CDR3aa: CASSQDFQAGVRNEKLFF; CDR3nt: TGCGCCAGCAGCCAAGATTTTCAGGCAGGGGTTCGTAATGAAAAACTGTTTTTT; j_gene: TRBJ1-4; v_gene: TRBV4-1; abundance: NA; d_gene: NA
CDR3aa: CASSQDASGHSYEQYF; CDR3nt: TGTGCCAGCAGCCAAGATGCTAGCGGGCACTCCTACGAGCAGTACTTC; j_gene: TRBJ2-7; v_gene: TRBV4-2; abundance: NA; d_gene: TRBD2
CDR3aa: CASSYRTGGTGELFF; CDR3nt: TGTGCCAGCAGTTACAGGACAGGCGGCACCGGGGAGCTGTTTTTT; j_gene: TRBJ2-2; v_gene: TRBV6-5; abundance: NA; d_gene: TRBD1
CDR3aa: CASRPIGLAASTDTQYF; CDR3nt: TGTGCCAGCAGACCGATAGGACTAGCGGCCTCCACAGATACGCAGTATTTT; j_gene: TRBJ2-3; v_gene: TRBV27; abundance: NA; d_gene: TRBD2
CDR3aa: CASSLGQGFNTEAFF; CDR3nt: TGTGCCAGCAGCTTGGGACAGGGGTTTAACACTGAAGCTTTCTTT; j_gene: TRBJ1-1; v_gene: TRBV5-4; abundance: NA; d_gene: TRBD1
CDR3aa: CASSPQGAGYTF; CDR3nt: TGTGCCAGCAGTCCACAGGGTGCTGGCTACACCTTC; j_gene: TRBJ1-2; v_gene: TRBV2; abundance: NA; d_gene: NA
CDR3aa: CASSQGPRTEAFF; CDR3nt: TGTGCCAGCAGTCAGGGGCCCAGGACTGAAGCTTTCTTT; j_gene: TRBJ1-1; v_gene: TRBV12-3/TRBV12-4; abundance: few; d_gene: NA
CDR3aa: CASSIGRLAAETQYF; CDR3nt: TGTGCCAGTAGTATAGGTCGGCTAGCAGCAGAGACCCAGTACTTC; j_gene: TRBJ2-5; v_gene: TRBV19; abundance: NA; d_gene: NA
CDR3aa: CASSLRGQSTDTQYF; CDR3nt: TGTGCCAGCAGCCTAAGGGGGCAGTCCACAGATACGCAGTATTTT; j_gene: TRBJ2-3; v_gene: TRBV3-1/TRBV3-2; abundance: NA; d_gene: TRBD1
CDR3aa: CASSQLYEQYF; CDR3nt: TGTGCCAGCAGCCAACTCTACGAGCAGTACTTC; j_gene: TRBJ2-7; v_gene: TRBV3-1/TRBV3-2; abundance: NA; d_gene: NA
CDR3aa: CASSLLGGPRRLSLNEQFF; CDR3nt: TGTGCCAGCAGCTTATTAGGGGGACCCCGCCGCCTCAGCTTGAATGAGCAGTTCTTC; j_gene: TRBJ2-1; v_gene: TRBV11-2; abundance: NA; d_gene: NA
CDR3aa: CASSQDGAGRDGTDTQYF; CDR3nt: TGTGCCAGCAGCCAAGATGGGGCGGGGCGCGACGGCACAGATACGCAGTATTTT; j_gene: TRBJ2-3; v_gene: TRBV3-1/TRBV3-2; abundance: NA; d_gene: NA
CDR3aa: CASSLGGAQETQYF; CDR3nt: TGTGCCAGCAGCTTAGGCGGGGCCCAAGAGACCCAGTACTTC; j_gene: TRBJ2-5; v_gene: TRBV7-7; abundance: NA; d_gene: NA
CDR3aa: CASSESRQVSYEQYF; CDR3nt: TGCGCCAGCAGTGAGTCTCGGCAGGTGTCGTACGAGCAGTACTTC; j_gene: TRBJ2-7; v_gene: TRBV10-2; abundance: NA; d_gene: NA
CDR3aa: CASSRAGGFTDTQYF; CDR3nt: TGTGCCAGCAGTCGAGCGGGAGGGTTCACAGATACGCAGTATTTT; j_gene: TRBJ2-3; v_gene: TRBV27; abundance: once; d_gene: TRBD2
CDR3aa: CASSLPVGADTEAFF; CDR3nt: TGTGCCAGCAGCCTACCTGTTGGGGCGGACACTGAAGCTTTCTTT; j_gene: TRBJ1-1; v_gene: TRBV13; abundance: NA; d_gene: NA
CDR3aa: CATSRGKSYEQYF; CDR3nt: TGTGCCACCAGCAGAGGAAAGAGCTACGAGCAGTACTTC; j_gene: TRBJ2-7; v_gene: TRBV15; abundance: NA; d_gene: NA
CDR3aa: CASSLQGDQPQHF; CDR3nt: TGTGCCAGCTCACTCCAGGGTGATCAGCCCCAGCATTTT; j_gene: TRBJ1-5; v_gene: TRBV18; abundance: NA; d_gene: NA
CDR3aa: CASSPGSGETQYF; CDR3nt: TGTGCCAGCAGCCCAGGGTCGGGAGAGACCCAGTACTTC; j_gene: TRBJ2-5; v_gene: TRBV12-3/TRBV12-4; abundance: NA; d_gene: NA
CDR3aa: CASSFDGTGSETQYF; CDR3nt: TGTGCCAGCAGCTTCGACGGGACAGGTAGCGAGACCCAGTACTTC; j_gene: TRBJ2-5; v_gene: TRBV9; abundance: NA; d_gene: TRBD1
CDR3aa: CASSEPAGGTEAFF; CDR3nt: TGTGCCAGCAGTGAACCCGCGGGAGGTACTGAAGCTTTCTTT; j_gene: TRBJ1-1; v_gene: TRBV2; abundance: NA; d_gene: NA
CDR3aa: CAISELREPSYEQYF; CDR3nt: TGTGCCATCAGTGAGCTGCGGGAGCCCTCCTACGAGCAGTACTTC; j_gene: TRBJ2-7; v_gene: TRBV10-3; abundance: NA; d_gene: TRBD2
CDR3aa: CASSQVGGRMNEQFF; CDR3nt: TGTGCCAGCAGCCAAGTGGGCGGGAGGATGAATGAGCAGTTCTTC; j_gene: TRBJ2-1; v_gene: TRBV3-1/TRBV3-2; abundance: once; d_gene: TRBD2
CDR3aa: CASSLARQNTGELFF; CDR3nt: TGTGCCAGCAGCTTAGCCCGACAGAACACCGGGGAGCTGTTTTTT; j_gene: TRBJ2-2; v_gene: TRBV11-2; abundance: NA; d_gene: NA
CDR3aa: CASSLRVDRGWNSPLHF; CDR3nt: TGTGCCAGCAGCTTGCGGGTGGACAGGGGATGGAACTCACCCCTCCACTTT; j_gene: TRBJ1-6; v_gene: TRBV11-2; abundance: NA; d_gene: TRBD1
CDR3aa: CASGPTGGYEQYF; CDR3nt: TGTGCCAGCGGACCCACAGGGGGCTACGAGCAGTACTTC; j_gene: TRBJ2-7; v_gene: TRBV6-5; abundance: once; d_gene: TRBD1
CDR3aa: CASSSPRTSGILATQYF; CDR3nt: TGTGCCAGCAGCTCTCCCCGGACTAGCGGGATCCTTGCTACGCAGTATTTT; j_gene: TRBJ2-3; v_gene: TRBV7-9; abundance: NA; d_gene: TRBD2
CDR3aa: CATSDFGGQGRHNEQFF; CDR3nt: TGTGCCACCAGTGATTTCGGGGGACAGGGCCGACACAATGAGCAGTTCTTC; j_gene: TRBJ2-1; v_gene: TRBV24-1; abundance: NA; d_gene: TRBD1
CDR3aa: CASSPPGQGMNTEAFF; CDR3nt: TGTGCCAGCTCACCTCCGGGACAGGGGATGAACACTGAAGCTTTCTTT; j_gene: TRBJ1-1; v_gene: TRBV18; abundance: NA; d_gene: TRBD1
CDR3aa: CASSLRQGTGDTEAFF; CDR3nt: TGTGCCAGCAGCCTACGACAGGGCACAGGGGACACTGAAGCTTTCTTT; j_gene: TRBJ1-1; v_gene: TRBV9; abundance: NA; d_gene: TRBD1
CDR3aa: CASSLARGNSLTDTQYF; CDR3nt: TGTGCCAGCAGCTTAGCCAGGGGCAATTCCCTCACAGATACGCAGTATTTT; j_gene: TRBJ2-3; v_gene: TRBV11-2; abundance: NA; d_gene: NA
CDR3aa: CASSPGLWDSPLHF; CDR3nt: TGTGCCAGCAGCCCGGGACTTTGGGATTCACCCCTCCACTTT; j_gene: TRBJ1-6; v_gene: TRBV3-1/TRBV3-2; abundance: NA; d_gene: NA
CDR3aa: CASSPGTGEIGGYTF; CDR3nt: TGTGCCAGCAGCCCCGGGACAGGGGAAATAGGTGGCTACACCTTC; j_gene: TRBJ1-2; v_gene: TRBV3-1/TRBV3-2; abundance: NA; d_gene: TRBD1
CDR3aa: CASSPSAQSGWRAKQPQHF; CDR3nt: TGCGCCAGCAGCCCCTCGGCCCAATCGGGGTGGCGGGCGAAGCAGCCCCAGCATTTT; j_gene: TRBJ1-5; v_gene: TRBV5-1; abundance: NA; d_gene: NA
CDR3aa: CASSFGLSYNEQFF; CDR3nt: TGTGCCAGCAGCTTCGGACTCTCCTACAATGAGCAGTTCTTC; j_gene: TRBJ2-1; v_gene: TRBV7-9; abundance: NA; d_gene: NA
CDR3aa: CASDRGNQPQHF; CDR3nt: TGTGCCAGCGACAGGGGCAATCAGCCCCAGCATTTT; j_gene: TRBJ1-5; v_gene: TRBV2; abundance: NA; d_gene: TRBD1
CDR3aa: CASSFQGRNTIYF; CDR3nt: TGTGCCAGCAGCTTTCAGGGGAGAAACACCATATATTTT; j_gene: TRBJ1-3; v_gene: TRBV5-8; abundance: NA; d_gene: NA
CDR3aa: CASSPRGGAQPQHF; CDR3nt: TGCGCCAGCAGCCCCCGGGGGGGAGCTCAGCCCCAGCATTTT; j_gene: TRBJ1-5; v_gene: TRBV5-1; abundance: NA; d_gene: NA
CDR3aa: CASSEVQGTGSPLHF; CDR3nt: TGTGCCAGCAGTGAAGTGCAGGGGACGGGATCACCCCTCCACTTT; j_gene: TRBJ1-6; v_gene: TRBV6-1; abundance: few; d_gene: NA
CDR3aa: CASSYGGLPSGANVLTF; CDR3nt: TGTGCCAGCAGCTATGGGGGGTTACCCTCTGGGGCCAACGTCCTGACTTTC; j_gene: TRBJ2-6; v_gene: TRBV11-2; abundance: NA; d_gene: NA
CDR3aa: CSVAPGQKSYEQYF; CDR3nt: TGCAGCGTTGCTCCGGGACAGAAATCTTACGAGCAGTACTTC; j_gene: TRBJ2-7; v_gene: TRBV29-1; abundance: NA; d_gene: TRBD1
CDR3aa: CASSKAGTGTNQPQHF; CDR3nt: TGTGCCAGCAGCAAAGCCGGGACAGGGACTAATCAGCCCCAGCATTTT; j_gene: TRBJ1-5; v_gene: TRBV21-1; abundance: NA; d_gene: NA
CDR3aa: CASITSGKDSYEQYF; CDR3nt: TGTGCCAGCATCACCAGCGGGAAGGACTCCTACGAGCAGTACTTC; j_gene: TRBJ2-7; v_gene: TRBV2; abundance: NA; d_gene: TRBD2
CDR3aa: CASSSSGTPAYEQYF; CDR3nt: TGTGCCAGCAGTTCTAGCGGGACACCAGCCTACGAGCAGTACTTC; j_gene: TRBJ2-7; v_gene: TRBV27; abundance: NA; d_gene: TRBD2
CDR3aa: CSVCGASSYNEQFF; CDR3nt: TGCAGCGTTTGCGGAGCAAGCTCCTACAATGAGCAGTTCTTC; j_gene: TRBJ2-1; v_gene: TRBV29-1; abundance: NA; d_gene: NA
CDR3aa: CAMAQGIGIEAFF; CDR3nt: TGTGCCATGGCCCAGGGAATTGGCATAGAAGCTTTCTTT; j_gene: TRBJ1-1; v_gene: TRBV10-3; abundance: NA; d_gene: NA
CDR3aa: CASQGSGINPPREQFF; CDR3nt: TGTGCCAGCCAGGGGAGCGGGATTAATCCCCCCAGGGAGCAGTTCTTC; j_gene: TRBJ2-1; v_gene: TRBV18; abundance: NA; d_gene: NA
CDR3aa: CASSAPALQGQYF; CDR3nt: TGTGCCAGCAGTGCCCCAGCTTTACAGGGTCAGTATTTT; j_gene: TRBJ2-3; v_gene: TRBV25-1; abundance: NA; d_gene: NA
CDR3aa: CASSLWTSGRNEQYF; CDR3nt: TGTGCCAGCAGCCTCTGGACTAGCGGGAGGAACGAGCAGTACTTC; j_gene: TRBJ2-7; v_gene: TRBV3-1/TRBV3-2; abundance: NA; d_gene: TRBD2